Given below is one T cell receptor (beta chain) in context. The method was immunoSEQ multiplex PCR; TCRdb's version includes in-frame clones alone and lacks a portion of them. The table includes 150,000 to 200,000 clones, roughly 92% detected once. The data were obtained in a study of T cell responses to AZD1222 COVID-19 vaccine. The V end was cut by 7 bases, the J end by 2 bases, with 9 bases between. Germline lookup yields CDR1 SGHRS and CDR2 YFSETQ. The CDR3 contains 13 residues. The sample was peripheral blood, taken on day 0 of AZD1222 vaccination. This rearrangement joins TRBV5-1 to TRBJ2-2; D ambiguous. The sequence was obtained from an adult in good health. CDR3 sequence: CASCSENTGELFF. In DNA, the CDR3 is TGCGCCAGCTGTTCGGAAAACACCGGGGAGCTGTTTTTT.